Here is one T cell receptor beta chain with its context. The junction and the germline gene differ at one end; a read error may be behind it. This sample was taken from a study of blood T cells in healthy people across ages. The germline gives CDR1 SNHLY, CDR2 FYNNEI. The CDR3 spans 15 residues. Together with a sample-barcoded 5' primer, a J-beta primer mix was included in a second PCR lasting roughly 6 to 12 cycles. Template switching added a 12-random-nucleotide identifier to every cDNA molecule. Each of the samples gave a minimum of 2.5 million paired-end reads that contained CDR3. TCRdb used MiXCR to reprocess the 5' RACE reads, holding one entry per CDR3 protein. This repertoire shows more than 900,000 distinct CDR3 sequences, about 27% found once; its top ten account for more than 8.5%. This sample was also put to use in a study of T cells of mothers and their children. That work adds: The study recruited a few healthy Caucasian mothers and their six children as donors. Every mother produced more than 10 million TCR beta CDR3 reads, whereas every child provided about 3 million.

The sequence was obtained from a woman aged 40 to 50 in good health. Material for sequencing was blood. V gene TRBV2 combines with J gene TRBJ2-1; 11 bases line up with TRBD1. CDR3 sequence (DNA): TGTGCCAGCAGCCCGGGACAGGGGGTGTCCAATGAGCAGTGCTTC. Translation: CASSPGQGVSNEQCF.